The clone carrying this TCR beta chain was recorded once. This entry belongs to a study of blood T cell repertoires in COVID-19. As for the study in general: Spain, Italy and the United States supplied samples that represented acute and convalescent COVID-19. In each case, the material was cDNA or gDNA derived from T cells, B-cell-depleted T cells, or PBMCs.

Clones were read by immunoSEQ multiplex PCR, and TCRdb kept only the in-frame ones, dropping some. The sample lists fewer than 50,000 clones, around 78% seen once, with around 13% in the top ten. V lost 6 bases, J lost 0 bases, and 9 bases lay in between. The CDR3 is 15 residues long. Germline CDR1 reads WNHNN; CDR2 reads SYGVQD (reference sequence). The sequence was obtained from a human donor in a cohort sampled during active COVID-19. Sequenced input: peripheral blood. This chain connects TRBV10-1 to TRBJ1-6; D might be TRBD1 (5 bases). CDR3 sequence reads: CASSADSSYNSPLHF. CDR3 sequence (DNA): TGCGCCAGCAGCGCAGACAGCTCCTATAATTCACCCCTCCACTTT.